This T cell receptor beta chain originates from a study of blood T cell repertoires in COVID-19. In the study overall: Acute-phase and convalescent COVID-19 samples originated in the United States, Italy and Spain.

V dropped 3 bases and J dropped 8 bases, with 10 bases sitting between them. The CDR3 covers 12 residues. The germline CDR1 and CDR2 sequences are LNHDA and SQIVND (reference sequence). TCRdb's table, derived via immunoSEQ multiplex PCR, lists solely in-frame clones and lacks some. Here the sample spans some 190,000 clones, 75% to 90% being singletons. Specimen: peripheral blood. V gene TRBV19 combines with J gene TRBJ1-2; no clear D gene. The sequence was obtained from a woman in her fifties or sixties with acute or convalescent COVID-19. CDR3 sequence reads: CASSMAGKGYTF. CDR3 nucleotide sequence: TGTGCCAGTAGTATGGCGGGCAAGGGCTACACCTTC.